This TCR beta chain was sequenced during a study of blood T cell repertoires in COVID-19. Study in general: Samples came from the United States, Italy and Spain, spanning acute and convalescent COVID-19. Sources were T cells, B-cell-depleted T cells, or PBMCs; the material itself was cDNA or gDNA.

The J segment lost 0 bases and the V segment lost 3 bases, leaving 8 bases of the junction unmatched. The CDR3 is 17 residues long. Germline loops: CDR1 SGHAT, CDR2 FQNNGV. Assay: immunoSEQ multiplex PCR; the TCRdb copy retains only in-frame clones and omits some. The sample shows about 180,000 clones, more than 75% of them seen only once. The receptor was derived from a man between 60 and 75 years old who had been exposed to COVID-19. The sequencing sample was made of PBMCs or T cells enriched from blood (not recorded which). The genes are TRBV11-2 and TRBJ1-3, with 7 bases that match TRBD1. The CDR3 reads CASSLNLRTGSGNTIYF. The DNA of the CDR3 is TGTGCCAGCAGCTTGAACCTCCGGACAGGCTCTGGAAACACCATATATTTT. The whole variable domain, remainder taken from reference TRBV11-2 and TRBJ1-3, is EAGVAQSPRYKIIEKRQSVAFWCNPISGHATLYWYQQILGQGPKLLIQFQNNGVVDDSQLPKDRFSAERLKGVDSTLKIQPAKLEDSAVYLCASSLNLRTGSGNTIYFGEGSWLTVV.